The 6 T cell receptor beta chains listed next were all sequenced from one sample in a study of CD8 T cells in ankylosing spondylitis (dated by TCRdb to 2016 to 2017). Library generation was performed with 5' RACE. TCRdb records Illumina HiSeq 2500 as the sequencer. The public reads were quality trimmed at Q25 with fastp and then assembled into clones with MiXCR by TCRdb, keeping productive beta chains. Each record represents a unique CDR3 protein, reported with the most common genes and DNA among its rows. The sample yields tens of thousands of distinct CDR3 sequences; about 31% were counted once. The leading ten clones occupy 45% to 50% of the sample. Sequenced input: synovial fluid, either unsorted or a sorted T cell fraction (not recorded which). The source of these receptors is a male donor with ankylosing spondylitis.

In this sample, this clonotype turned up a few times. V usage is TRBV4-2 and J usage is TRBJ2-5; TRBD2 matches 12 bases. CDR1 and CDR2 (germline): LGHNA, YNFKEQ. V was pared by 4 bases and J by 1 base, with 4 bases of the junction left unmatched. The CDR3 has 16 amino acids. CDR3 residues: CASSPGLAGTQETQYF. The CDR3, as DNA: TGTGCCAGCAGCCCAGGACTAGCGGGGACCCAAGAGACCCAGTACTTC.

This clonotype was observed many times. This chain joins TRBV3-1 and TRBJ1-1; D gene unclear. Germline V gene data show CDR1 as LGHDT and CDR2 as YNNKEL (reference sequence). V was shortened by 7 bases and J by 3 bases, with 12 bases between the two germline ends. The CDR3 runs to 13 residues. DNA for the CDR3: TGTGCCAGCACCGGCAGTGGTTACACTGAAGCTTTCTTT. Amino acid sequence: CASTGSGYTEAFF.

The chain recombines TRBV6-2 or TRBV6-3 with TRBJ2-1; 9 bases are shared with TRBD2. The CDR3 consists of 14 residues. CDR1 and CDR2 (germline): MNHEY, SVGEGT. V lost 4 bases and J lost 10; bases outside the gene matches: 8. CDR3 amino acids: CASSSREGLGEQFF. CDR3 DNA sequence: TGTGCCAGCAGTTCGCGGGAGGGGCTTGGGGAGCAGTTCTTC.

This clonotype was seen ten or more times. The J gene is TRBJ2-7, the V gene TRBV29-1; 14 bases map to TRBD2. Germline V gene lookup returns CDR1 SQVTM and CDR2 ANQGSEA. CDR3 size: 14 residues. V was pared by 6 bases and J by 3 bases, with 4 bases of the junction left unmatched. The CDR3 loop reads CSVLGTSGSYEQYF. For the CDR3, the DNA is TGCAGCGTGTTAGGGACTAGCGGGAGCTACGAGCAGTACTTC.

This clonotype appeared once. CDR3 residues: CASSEWGGLVTEAFF. The CDR3 coding sequence is TGTGCCAGCAGTGAATGGGGGGGGCTCGTCACTGAAGCTTTCTTT. The rearrangement joins TRBV25-1 to TRBJ1-1; the D gene is possibly TRBD1 (6 bases). The CDR3 is made up of 15 amino acids. Germline V gene lookup returns CDR1 MGHDK and CDR2 SYGVNS. V lost 1 base, J lost 4 bases, and 13 bases lay in between.

This CDR3 is CASSLGDNTDTQYF. CDR3 coding DNA: TGTGCCAGTAGTTTAGGGGACAACACAGATACGCAGTATTTT. J is TRBJ2-3 and V is TRBV19; a weak D match, TRBD1 (6 bases). Germline V CDR1 and CDR2: LNHDA, SQIVND (reference sequence). CDR3 length: 14 amino acids. Trimming cost V 5 bases and J 2 bases, with 11 bases left between them.